This T cell receptor beta chain was sequenced in a study of blood T cell repertoires in COVID-19. For the study at large: Sites in the United States, Italy and Spain provided acute and convalescent COVID-19 samples. Nucleic acid was either cDNA or gDNA, and it came from T cells, B-cell-depleted T cells, or PBMCs.

Original processing methods: Reference gene primer amplification yielded estimated nucleated cell counts. The method was immunoSEQ multiplex PCR; TCRdb's version includes in-frame clones alone and lacks a portion of them. V, J and clone size are taken as reported in that table, and D and trimming were inferred from the DNA itself. The data contain some 190,000 clones, 85% to 90% of them singletons. The sequence was obtained from a man aged 18 to 30 with active or convalescent COVID-19. The sequenced material came from peripheral blood.

Here the CDR3 reads CASSSTPGTRSGELFF. The CDR3 bases are TGTGCCAGCAGCTCGACCCCCGGGACTAGAAGCGGGGAGCTGTTTTTT. V is TRBV11-2 and J is TRBJ2-2, with TRBD2 identical over 8 bases. This CDR3 region has 16 residues. V shed 4 bases and J 7 bases; nucleotides not matched to a gene: 11. Germline V gene lookup returns CDR1 SGHAT and CDR2 FQNNGV.